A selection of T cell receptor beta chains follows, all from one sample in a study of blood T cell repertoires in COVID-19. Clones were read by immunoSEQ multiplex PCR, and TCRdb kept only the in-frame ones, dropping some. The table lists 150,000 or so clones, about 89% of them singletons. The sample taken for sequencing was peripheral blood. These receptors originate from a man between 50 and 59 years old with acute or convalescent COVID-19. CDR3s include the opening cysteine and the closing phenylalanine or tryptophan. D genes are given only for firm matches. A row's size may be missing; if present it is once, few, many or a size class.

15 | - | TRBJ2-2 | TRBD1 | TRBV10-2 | TGCGCCGGTCCGGGACAGGGTTGTAACACCGGGGAGCTGTTTTTT | CAGPGQGCNTGELFF
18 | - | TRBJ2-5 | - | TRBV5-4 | TGTGCCAGCAGCTTGGGGGGGCCGGGGACCGCTCAGGGAGAGACCCAGTACTTC | CASSLGGPGTAQGETQYF
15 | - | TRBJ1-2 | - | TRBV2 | TGTGCCAGCAGTGAGTCCCAAGGGGCAGCTCGAGGCTACACCTTC | CASSESQGAARGYTF
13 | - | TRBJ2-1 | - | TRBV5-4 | TGTGCCAGCAGCTTGGACAGGGTGGGTGAGCAGTTCTTC | CASSLDRVGEQFF
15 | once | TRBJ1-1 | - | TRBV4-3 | TGCGCCAGCAGCCAAGATTCGGGGGGGGATACAAGAGCTTTCTTT | CASSQDSGGDTRAFF
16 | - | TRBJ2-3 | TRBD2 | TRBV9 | TGTGCCAGCAGCTCGAAGGGGACTAGCGCCACAGATACGCAGTATTTT | CASSSKGTSATDTQYF
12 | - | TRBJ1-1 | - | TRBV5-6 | TGTGCCAGCAGCTTGATCGACACTGAAGCTTTCTTT | CASSLIDTEAFF
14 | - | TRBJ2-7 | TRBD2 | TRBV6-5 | TGTGCCAGCAGTCTTCTAGCGGGAGTGGACGAGCAGTACTTC | CASSLLAGVDEQYF
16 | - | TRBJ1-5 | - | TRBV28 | TGTGCCAGCAGTCTGGCGGGTCGGATCGGGTCACAGCCCCAGCATTTT | CASSLAGRIGSQPQHF
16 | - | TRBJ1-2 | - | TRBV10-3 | TGTGCCATCAGTGAGCCTGACAGCGATGCTAACTATGGCTACACCTTC | CAISEPDSDANYGYTF
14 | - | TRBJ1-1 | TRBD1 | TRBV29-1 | TGCAGCGTTGGCCTGAACCGGGACAGAGTTGAAGCTTTCTTT | CSVGLNRDRVEAFF
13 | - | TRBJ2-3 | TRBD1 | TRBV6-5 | TGTGCCAGCAGCGGGACAGTAACAGATACGCAGTATTTT | CASSGTVTDTQYF
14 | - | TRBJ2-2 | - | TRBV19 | TGTGCCAGTAGTATGGTGGTGCGTACCGGGGAGCTGTTTTTT | CASSMVVRTGELFF
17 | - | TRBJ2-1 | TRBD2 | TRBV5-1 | TGCGCCAGCAGCTTGGGGTCCACTAGCGGGGGGTACAATGAGCAGTTCTTC | CASSLGSTSGGYNEQFF
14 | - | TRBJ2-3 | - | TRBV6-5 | TGTGCCAGCAGTTGGGCAGGGCCCACAGATACGCAGTATTTT | CASSWAGPTDTQYF
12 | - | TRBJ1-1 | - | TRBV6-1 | TGTGCCAGCAGCCGAACAGGGACTGAAGCTTTCTTT | CASSRTGTEAFF
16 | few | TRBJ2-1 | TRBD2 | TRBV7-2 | TGTGCCAGCAGCTTAAAGCCGGGAGGTAGTTACAATGAGCAGTTCTTC | CASSLKPGGSYNEQFF
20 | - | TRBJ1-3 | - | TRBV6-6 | TGTGCCAGCAGCCCCTCTTGGGGTATGCAGGGGAGTTACTCTGGAAACACCATATATTTT | CASSPSWGMQGSYSGNTIYF
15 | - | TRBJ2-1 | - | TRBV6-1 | TGTGCCAGCAGTGAAGATCAGAGAGGCTGGTATGAGCAGTTCTTC | CASSEDQRGWYEQFF
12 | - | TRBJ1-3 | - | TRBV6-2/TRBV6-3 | TGTGCCAGCAGTACTTCTGGAAACACCATATATTTT | CASSTSGNTIYF
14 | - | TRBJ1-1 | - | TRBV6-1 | TGTGCCAGCAGCCCCCATGGTGGTGGGAGTGAAGCTTTCTTT | CASSPHGGGSEAFF
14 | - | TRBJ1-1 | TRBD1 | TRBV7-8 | TGTGCCAGCAGCTTACCGGACAGGCCATCTGAAGCTTTCTTT | CASSLPDRPSEAFF
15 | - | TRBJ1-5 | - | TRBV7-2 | TGTGCCAGCAGCGATTCGGGTTTGAGCAATCAGCCCCAGCATTTT | CASSDSGLSNQPQHF
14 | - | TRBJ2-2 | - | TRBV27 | TGTGCCAGCAGTTTAACGGGTGACCCCGGGGAGCTGTTTTTT | CASSLTGDPGELFF
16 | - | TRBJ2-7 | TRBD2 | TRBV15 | TGTGCCACCAGCAGAGATAAGGTAGCGGGAAACCACGAGCAGTACTTC | CATSRDKVAGNHEQYF
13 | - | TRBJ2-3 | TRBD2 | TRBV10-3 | TGTGCCATCAGTGGGGGGACTAGCGGGGCGCAGTATTTT | CAISGGTSGAQYF
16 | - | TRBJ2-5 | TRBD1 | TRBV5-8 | TGTGCCAGCGGACGACAGGGAGCTGCTTACCAAGAGACCCAGTACTTC | CASGRQGAAYQETQYF
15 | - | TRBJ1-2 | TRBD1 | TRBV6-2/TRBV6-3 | TGTGCCAGCAGTTACTCAAGGCAGGGGGACTATGGCTACACCTTC | CASSYSRQGDYGYTF
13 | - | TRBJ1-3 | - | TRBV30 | TGTGCCTGGGAATGGAGCTCTGGAAACACCATATATTTT | CAWEWSSGNTIYF
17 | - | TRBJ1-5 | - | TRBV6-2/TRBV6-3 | TGTGCCAGCAGTTACGCTTCGGAGTTCTATAGCAATCAGCCCCAGCATTTT | CASSYASEFYSNQPQHF
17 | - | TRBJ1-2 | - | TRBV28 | TGTGCCAGCAGTTTAGCACCCCAGAGCGTTAGGGGTCATGGCTACACCTTC | CASSLAPQSVRGHGYTF
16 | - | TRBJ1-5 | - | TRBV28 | TGTGCCAGCAGTCCAGGAGGAAAATATAGCAATCAGCCCCAGCATTTT | CASSPGGKYSNQPQHF
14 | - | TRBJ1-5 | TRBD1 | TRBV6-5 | TGTGCCAGCAGACCGGACAGGGAGAGGCAGCCCCAGCATTTT | CASRPDRERQPQHF
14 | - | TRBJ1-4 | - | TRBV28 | TGTGCCAGCATCAGGGACACTACTAATGAAAAACTGTTTTTT | CASIRDTTNEKLFF
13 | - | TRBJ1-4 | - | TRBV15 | TGTGCCACCAGCAGAGTACGGGATGAAAAACTGTTTTTT | CATSRVRDEKLFF
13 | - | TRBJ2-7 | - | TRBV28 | TGTGCCAGCAGTTCCGGACAGAACTACGAGCAGTACTTC | CASSSGQNYEQYF
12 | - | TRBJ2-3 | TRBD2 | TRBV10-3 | TGTGCCGCGGCGGGGGGCACAGATACGCAGTATTTT | CAAAGGTDTQYF
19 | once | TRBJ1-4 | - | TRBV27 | TGTGCCAGCAGTTTTCTTCACCGACCACACAGAGCACTTAATGAAAAACTGTTTTTT | CASSFLHRPHRALNEKLFF
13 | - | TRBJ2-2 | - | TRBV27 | TGTGCCAGCAGTCAGGGGGGCCCCGGGGAGCTGTTTTTT | CASSQGGPGELFF
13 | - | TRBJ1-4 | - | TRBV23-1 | TGCGCCAGCCCGATTCGGGGGGGTGAAAAACTGTTTTTT | CASPIRGGEKLFF
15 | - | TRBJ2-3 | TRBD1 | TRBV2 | TGTGCCAGCAGTGAACTAGGACAGGGAACAGATACGCAGTATTTT | CASSELGQGTDTQYF
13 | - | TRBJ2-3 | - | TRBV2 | TGTGCCAGCAGTGTTTCCGGGGGAGATACGCAGTATTTT | CASSVSGGDTQYF
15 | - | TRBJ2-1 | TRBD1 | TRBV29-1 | TGCAGCGTTGAAGAGGGACAGGGGAGGATAAGGGAGCAGTTCTTC | CSVEEGQGRIREQFF
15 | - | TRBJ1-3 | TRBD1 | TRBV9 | TGTGCCAGCAGCGCAGGACAGGGTCTATTAGACACCATATATTTT | CASSAGQGLLDTIYF
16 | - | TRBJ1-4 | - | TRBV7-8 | TGTGCCAGCAGCTTTTGTCTGGGAGTGACTAATGAAAAACTGTTTTTT | CASSFCLGVTNEKLFF
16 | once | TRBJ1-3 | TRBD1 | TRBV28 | TGTGCCAGCAGTCCCCCGGGACAGAACGCTGGAAACACCATATATTTT | CASSPPGQNAGNTIYF
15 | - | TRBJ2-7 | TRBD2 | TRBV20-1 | TGCAGTGCTAGTTCACTAGCGGGAACTACTCCTGAGCAGTACTTC | CSASSLAGTTPEQYF
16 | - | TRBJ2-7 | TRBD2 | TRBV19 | TGTGCCAGTTCCGGGGTACGCGGGAGTACAGCCTACGAGCAGTACTTC | CASSGVRGSTAYEQYF
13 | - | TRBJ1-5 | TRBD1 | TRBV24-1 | TGTGCCACCGGGACAGGGAGAAATCAGCCCCAGCATTTT | CATGTGRNQPQHF
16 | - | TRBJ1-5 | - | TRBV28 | TGTGCCAGCAGTTTATTGTACAGGGCGGCCGGTCAGCCCCAGCATTTT | CASSLLYRAAGQPQHF
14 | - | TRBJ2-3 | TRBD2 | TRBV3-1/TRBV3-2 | TGTGCCAGCAGCCAATGGGGGGGAACAGATACGCAGTATTTT | CASSQWGGTDTQYF
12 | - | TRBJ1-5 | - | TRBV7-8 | TGTGCCAGCAGCCAAAGGGGTCAGCCCCAGCATTTT | CASSQRGQPQHF
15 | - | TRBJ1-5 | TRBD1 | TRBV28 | TGTGCCAGCAGTTTCCCCCGGGACAGGGCCCAGCCCCAGCATTTT | CASSFPRDRAQPQHF
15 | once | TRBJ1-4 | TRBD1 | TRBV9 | TGTGCCAGCAGCGTAGGCGGACAGGGGGCTGAAAAACTGTTTTTT | CASSVGGQGAEKLFF
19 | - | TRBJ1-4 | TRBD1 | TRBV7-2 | TGTGCCAGCAGCTTAGCCTACCCCGGGACAGGGGGAGTCGCTGAAAAACTGTTTTTT | CASSLAYPGTGGVAEKLFF
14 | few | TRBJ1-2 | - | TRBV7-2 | TGTGCCAGCAGCCCAACCCAGGGAAACTATGGCTACACCTTC | CASSPTQGNYGYTF
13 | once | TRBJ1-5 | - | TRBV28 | TGTGCCAGCCTTACAGGGCATGGTCAGCCCCAGCATTTT | CASLTGHGQPQHF
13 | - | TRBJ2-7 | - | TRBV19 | TGTGCCAGTAGGGGGGCTGGAAAGAAAGAGCAGTACTTC | CASRGAGKKEQYF
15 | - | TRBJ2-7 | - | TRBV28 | TGTGCCAGCAGTCAGGCCTCGACAGGCTCCTACGAGCAGTACTTC | CASSQASTGSYEQYF
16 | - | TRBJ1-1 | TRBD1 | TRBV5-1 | TGCGCCAGCAGCTCGGGACAGCTTGTCATGAACACTGAAGCTTTCTTT | CASSSGQLVMNTEAFF